This T cell receptor (beta chain) was recorded in a study of graft-versus-host responses after intestinal transplantation. Generated by immunoSEQ multiplex PCR, the TCRdb table keeps only in-frame clones and is missing some. The data hold approximately 94,000 clones, with about 90% observed a single time. Details on this clone: The antigen is not known.

The length of the CDR3 is 14 residues. Germline CDR1 GTSNPN, CDR2 SVGIG (reference sequence). V was trimmed by 0 bases and J by 3 bases, leaving 11 bases between them. The input for sequencing was unstimulated CD4+ T cells sorted from spleen or lymph node cells, taken before transplant. The clonotype comes from a human donor who was the organ donor for an intestinal transplant. V and J are TRBV30 and TRBJ1-1; no firm D call. For the CDR3, the DNA is TGTGCCTGGAGTGTACGGGCGACGTACACTGAAGCTTTCTTT. Translating gives CAWSVRATYTEAFF. Drawing the rest from reference TRBV30 and TRBJ1-1, the complete variable domain is SQTIHQWPATLVQPVGSPLSLECTVEGTSNPNLYWYRQAAGRGLQLLFYSVGIGQISSEVPQNLSASRPQDRQFILSSKKLLLSDSGFYLCAWSVRATYTEAFFGQGTRLTVV.